These T cell receptor beta chains were read from a single sample in a study of blood T cells in healthy people across ages. TCRdb called the 5' RACE reads again in MiXCR, with one record for every CDR3 protein. In the table there are about 730,000 distinct CDR3 sequences, more than 40% of which are singletons. Sequenced material: blood. These receptors came from a woman aged 55 to 70 in good health. CDR3s include the opening cysteine and the closing phenylalanine or tryptophan.

j_gene,v_gene,CDR3aa
TRBJ2-5,TRBV3-1,CASRGTSGQETQYF
-,TRBV5-1,CASSEDSISYNEQYF
TRBJ1-5,TRBV12-3/TRBV12-4,CASRSGGRQGFEPQHF
TRBJ2-6,TRBV7-3,CASSSRGANVLTF
TRBJ2-7,TRBV20-1,CSARTSGRGGYEQYF
TRBJ2-5,TRBV1,CTSRIRDGQETQYF
TRBJ2-1,TRBV28,CATREGTITYNEQFF
TRBJ2-1,TRBV7-7,CASSPHTGGGSNEQFF
TRBJ1-1,TRBV18,CASSPLDTEAFF
TRBJ1-4,TRBV29-1,CSVEGGVGEKLFF
TRBJ2-5,TRBV27,CASSFRGGKQYF
TRBJ2-1,TRBV25-1,CASSEGGQGYNEQFF
TRBJ2-1,TRBV28,CASSCGQGSYNEQFF
TRBJ2-7,TRBV6-5,CASSYVGFYEQYF
TRBJ2-7,TRBV6-2/TRBV6-3,CASSTVPYEQYF
TRBJ1-6,TRBV5-1,CASSLDQGMDSPLHF
TRBJ2-5,TRBV24-1,CATSDSRQGANNERYF
TRBJ2-6,TRBV5-1,CASSLGESGANVLTF
TRBJ2-1,TRBV6-1,CASNRTSGVHNEQFF
TRBJ2-7,TRBV7-8,CASSPTRQGADYEQYF
TRBJ1-2,TRBV7-2,CASSFKDRGQSGYTF
-,TRBV28,CASRRTSGTYNEQYF
TRBJ2-7,TRBV28,CASSPFGTEIYEQYF
TRBJ2-3,TRBV7-2,CASSPRVLVSTDTQYF
TRBJ2-1,TRBV11-3,CASSAEAGSYNEQFF
TRBJ2-5,TRBV7-2,CASSEPSGRADCQETQYF
TRBJ1-4,TRBV10-3,CATRTGGASNEKLFF
TRBJ2-6,TRBV27,CTSSLTGTPISGANVLTF
TRBJ1-4,TRBV30,CASPGRGYEKLFF
TRBJ2-7,TRBV6-5,CASSYSTEGNEQYF
TRBJ2-1,TRBV5-1,CASSLGGGARGNEQFF
TRBJ2-1,TRBV11-2,CASSLEGTVSYNEQFF
TRBJ2-7,TRBV6-5,CASSYKVFGYEQYF
-,TRBV6-6,CASSYTVDYEQYF
TRBJ2-5,TRBV6-6,CASRAGTGKETQYF
TRBJ1-2,TRBV7-9,CASSLESGRYTF
TRBJ1-5,TRBV7-6,CASSPKTAGQPQHF
TRBJ2-7,TRBV6-5,CASSYVGTVSYEQYF
TRBJ2-5,TRBV4-1,CASSQEWSGGQETQYF
TRBJ2-7,TRBV6-1,CASSDPPRGVTYEQYF
TRBJ2-5,TRBV7-2,CASSLVSGYQETQYF
TRBJ1-6,TRBV3-1,CASSQEWSAGEVSPLHF
TRBJ2-7,TRBV19,CASSAGTGDYEQYF
TRBJ2-5,TRBV2,CASRPNGQGGETQYF
TRBJ2-7,TRBV20-1,CSAAGTQRGSYEQYF